This passage covers 20 T cell receptor beta chains from one sample sequenced in a study of blood T cell repertoires in COVID-19. The repertoire was sequenced with immunoSEQ multiplex PCR; TCRdb's copy has only in-frame clones and lacks some. The table records approximately 140,000 clones, roughly 79% of them present only once. The source material was peripheral blood. These receptors were obtained from a human donor with acute or convalescent COVID-19. The donor label of this sample is uncertain.

This clone was observed a handful of times. The rearrangement joins TRBV5-1 to TRBJ2-1; 7 nucleotides line up with TRBD1. Per the germline V gene, CDR1 is SGHRS and CDR2 is YFSETQ. The CDR3 is 14 amino acids. Trimming at V came to 2 bases and at J to 7 bases, leaving 6 bases not matched to a gene. Here the CDR3 DNA reads TGCGCCAGCAGCTTTACAGGGGTCCAAAATGAGCAGTTCTTC. This gives the protein CASSFTGVQNEQFF.

The rearrangement links TRBV5-1 to TRBJ1-1, with D tentatively TRBD1 (6 bases). Per germline, CDR1 SGHRS and CDR2 YFSETQ. The CDR3 contains 14 residues. V was pared by 4 bases and J by 3 bases, with 13 bases between. The CDR3 DNA sequence: TGCGCCAGCAGCCTCATACAGGGAGACACTGAAGCTTTCTTT. Its protein product is CASSLIQGDTEAFF.

The chain employs TRBV6-5 and TRBJ1-5; 10 nucleotides agree with TRBD1. CDR3 length equals 14 residues. J gave up 5 bases and V 5 bases, and 3 bases lay outside the gene matches. CDR1 MNHEY and CDR2 SVGAGI come from the germline V gene. CDR3: CASSLGTGDQPQHF. CDR3 DNA sequence: TGTGCCAGCAGTCTAGGGACAGGGGATCAGCCCCAGCATTTT.

The chain recombines TRBV5-1 with TRBJ2-6; D uncertain. CDR3 length equals 16 residues. CDR1 and CDR2 (germline): SGHRS, YFSETQ. With 5 bases removed from V and 0 bases from J, the gap between germline ends came to 12 bases. CDR3 DNA: TGCGCCAGCAGATACGGCGGAAACTCTGGGGCCAACGTCCTGACTTTC. This gives the protein CASRYGGNSGANVLTF.

The chain couples TRBV7-9 to TRBJ1-1; the D gene is possibly TRBD1 (5 bases). The germline gives CDR1 SEHNR, CDR2 FQNEAQ (reference sequence). Trimming cost V 1 base and J 4 bases, with 10 bases left between them. The CDR3 has 14 amino acids. The CDR3 DNA reads as TGTGCCAGCAGCTTAGAGGGGCTGGGCACTGAAGCTTTCTTT. The encoded protein is CASSLEGLGTEAFF.

This sequence joins TRBV5-6 and TRBJ2-1, with D hard to call. With 0 bases removed from V and 8 bases from J, the gap between germline ends came to 15 bases. The CDR3 has 15 amino acids. Germline CDR1 and CDR2: SGHDT and YYEEEE. For the CDR3, the DNA is TGTGCCAGCAGCTTGGGCCGCTCGCACCGGTATGAGCAGTTCTTC. It encodes CASSLGRSHRYEQFF.

The chain is built from TRBV4-1 and TRBJ1-1; a possible D gene is TRBD1 (5 bases). Germline V gene data show CDR1 as MGHRA and CDR2 as YSYEKL. The CDR3 has 14 amino acids. V gave up 5 bases and J gave up 6 bases, with 16 bases separating them. Written as DNA, the CDR3 is TGCGCCAGCAGCTTACTCCGGGACTCCTCTGAAGCTTTCTTT. Translation: CASSLLRDSSEAFF.

This chain uses TRBV5-4 with TRBJ2-7; D is uncertain. V lost 4 bases, J lost 0 bases, and 11 bases lay in between. Germline V gene lookup returns CDR1 SGHNT and CDR2 YYREEE (reference sequence). CDR3 size: 14 residues. DNA of the CDR3: TGTGCCAGCAGCCACAGCTTGGGCTCCTACGAGCAGTACTTC. The encoded protein is CASSHSLGSYEQYF.

This chain links TRBV3-1 (or the pseudogene TRBV3-2) with TRBJ2-3, with TRBD2 matching over 8 bases. The V segment lost 4 bases and the J segment 0 bases; nucleotides outside the gene matches: 6. The CDR3 sequence is 16 residues long. Germline CDR1 is LGHDT and CDR2 is YNNKEL (reference sequence). The CDR3 sequence: CASSRTRGDSTDTQYF. CDR3 nucleotides: TGTGCCAGCAGCCGGACGCGGGGGGACAGCACAGATACGCAGTATTTT.

This chain joins TRBV7-9 and TRBJ1-1, with no clear D. This CDR3 contains 13 residues. Germline V gives CDR1 SEHNR, CDR2 FQNEAQ (reference sequence). Trimming left V 4 bases short and J 3 bases short, with 9 bases between. The CDR3 DNA reads as TGTGCCAGCAGCTCCTCGGAGGACACTGAAGCTTTCTTT. It specifies CASSSSEDTEAFF.

This clone was found a few times. The chain employs TRBV19 and TRBJ1-2; maybe TRBD1 (6 bases). This CDR3 comprises 14 residues. Germline CDR1 is LNHDA and CDR2 is SQIVND (reference sequence). V lost 10 bases and J lost 0, with 15 bases in between. The CDR3 sequence: CATTGTVANYGYTF. Written as DNA, the CDR3 is TGTGCCACTACAGGGACGGTAGCTAACTATGGCTACACCTTC.

The genes are TRBV3-1 (or the pseudogene TRBV3-2) and TRBJ1-4; weak D call: TRBD1 (6 bases). This CDR3 is 13 amino acids long. V gave up 5 bases and J gave up 6 bases, with 10 bases separating them. CDR1 is LGHDT, CDR2 YNNKEL, per germline (reference sequence). CDR3 sequence (DNA): TGTGCCAGCAGCAAAGGGGGGCATGAAAAACTGTTTTTT. Its translation: CASSKGGHEKLFF.

The rearrangement uses TRBV6-5 and TRBJ2-2, with D possibly being TRBD2 (5 bases). Trimming took off 4 bases at V and 0 bases at J, with 9 bases between the two ends. The CDR3 sequence is 15 residues long. Germline V gene lookup returns CDR1 MNHEY and CDR2 SVGAGI. In DNA, the CDR3 is TGTGCCAGCAGTTCAACACTAGCGAACACCGGGGAGCTGTTTTTT. It is translated as CASSSTLANTGELFF.

This sequence joins TRBV2 and TRBJ2-5, with 15 bases fitting TRBD2. The CDR3 is made up of 19 amino acids. CDR1 SNHLY and CDR2 FYNNEI come from the germline V gene. The junction had 11 bases not matched to a gene; V was cut back by 6 bases and J by 0 bases. The CDR3 loop reads CASSNRGLAGGQYQETQYF. The CDR3 DNA is TGTGCCAGCAGCAACCGAGGACTAGCGGGGGGGCAATACCAAGAGACCCAGTACTTC.

The chain recombines TRBV2 with TRBJ1-3, with a weak D call TRBD1 (6 bases). CDR1 SNHLY and CDR2 FYNNEI come from the germline V gene. V lost 6 bases and J lost 3, with 12 bases in between. The length of the CDR3 is 14 residues. CDR3 DNA: TGTGCCAGCAGGAGAGGGGGTGTTGGAAACACCATATATTTT. Amino acids: CASRRGGVGNTIYF.

The chain combines TRBV2 with TRBJ1-2; 12 bases are a match to TRBD1. Trimming cost V 6 bases and J 5 bases; bases outside gene matches: 10. The CDR3 runs 16 residues. Germline CDR1 reads SNHLY; CDR2 reads FYNNEI. The CDR3 coding sequence is TGTGCCAGCAGGGCCTCCGGGACAGGGGGCAGGTATGGCTACACCTTC. It specifies CASRASGTGGRYGYTF.

The chain combines TRBV10-2 with TRBJ1-5; D uncertain. The CDR3 is 15 amino acids. Germline V gene data show CDR1 as WSHSY and CDR2 as SAAADI. Trimming left V 1 base short and J 3 bases short, with 10 bases between. The CDR3 bases are TGCGCCAGCAGTGAGTTTAGAGATTTCAATCAGCCCCAGCATTTT. Residues: CASSEFRDFNQPQHF.

The DNA for the CDR3 is TGTGCCAGCAGCTTAAGGGGAACAGATACGCAGTATTTT. Residues: CASSLRGTDTQYF. This chain joins TRBV11-3 and TRBJ2-3; maybe TRBD1 (5 bases). V was pared by 2 bases and J by 3 bases, with 6 bases between. This CDR3 is 13 amino acids long. The V gene's germline CDR1 is SGHNT and CDR2 YENEEA.

The chain couples TRBV7-9 to TRBJ1-2; no firm D call. The germline V gene encodes CDR1 SEHNR and CDR2 FQNEAQ (reference sequence). The CDR3 totals 11 residues. V was pared by 5 bases and J by 8 bases, with 9 bases between. CDR3 protein: CASSPRFGYTF. The DNA for the CDR3 is TGTGCCAGCAGCCCTCGTTTCGGCTACACCTTC.

Within the sample, this clone is medium-sized. V gene TRBV7-8 combines with J gene TRBJ1-1; D gene ambiguous. CDR1 is SGHVS and CDR2 is FQNEAQ in the germline V gene. There are 18 residues in the CDR3. With 0 bases removed from V and 6 bases from J, the gap between germline ends came to 23 bases. The CDR3 spells CASSLARELKGEKAEAFF. The DNA of the CDR3 is TGTGCCAGCAGCTTAGCCCGCGAACTAAAGGGAGAGAAGGCTGAAGCTTTCTTT.